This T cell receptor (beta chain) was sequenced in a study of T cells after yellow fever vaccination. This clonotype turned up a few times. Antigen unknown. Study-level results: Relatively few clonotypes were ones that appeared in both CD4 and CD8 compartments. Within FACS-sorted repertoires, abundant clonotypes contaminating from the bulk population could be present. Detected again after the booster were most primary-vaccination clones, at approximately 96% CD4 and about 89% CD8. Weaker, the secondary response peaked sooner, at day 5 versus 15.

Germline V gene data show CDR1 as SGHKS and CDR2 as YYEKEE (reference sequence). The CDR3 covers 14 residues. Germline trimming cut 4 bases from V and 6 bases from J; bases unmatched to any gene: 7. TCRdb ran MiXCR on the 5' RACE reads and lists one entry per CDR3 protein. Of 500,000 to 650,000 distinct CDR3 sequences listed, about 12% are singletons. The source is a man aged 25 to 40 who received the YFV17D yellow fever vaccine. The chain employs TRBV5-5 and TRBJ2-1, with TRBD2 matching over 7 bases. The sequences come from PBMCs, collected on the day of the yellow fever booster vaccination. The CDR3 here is CASSLWGRANEQFF. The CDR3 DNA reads TGTGCCAGCAGCCTGTGGGGGAGGGCCAATGAGCAGTTCTTC. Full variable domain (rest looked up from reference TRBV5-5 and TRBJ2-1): DAGVTQSPTHLIKTRGQQVTLRCSPISGHKSVSWYQQVLGQGPQFIFQYYEKEERGRGNFPDRFSARQFPNYSSELNVNALLLGDSALYLCASSLWGRANEQFFGPGTRLTVL.